This TCR beta chain was retrieved from a study of cytomegalovirus exposure and HLA in healthy donors (dated by TCRdb to 2016 to 2017). A note on the overall study: A later analysis indicated that the 130 or so validation repertoires were generated on the platform also employed for the 650 to 850 repertoires of the first cohort. In addition to the first cohort of 650 to 800 subjects, a separate validation cohort of 130 or so different subjects was used. The study combined high-throughput TCR immunosequencing, statistical association of individual TCRs with disease status, and machine learning to predict cytomegalovirus infection status. The study aimed to test whether signatures of past pathogen exposure could be identified by cataloging public T cell receptors. Summary of the overall study and its limitations: A later analysis had no HLA typing for the validation cohort, so co-occurrence there was scored across all 110 or so repertoires. In the study, some 180 TCR beta chains were listed as associated with cytomegalovirus. According to the authors, the approach could potentially be generalized to other disease states and immunological phenotypes. Across donors, most TCR sequences were observed very rarely, whereas some public TCRs were present in many individuals. The classifier was reported to diagnose cytomegalovirus status with high specificity and sensitivity in both the original cohort and the validation cohort. In a later analysis, TCRs clustered in the first cohort were found to also tend to co-occur in the 130 or so validation repertoires, with over 90% of cluster scores above 0. In vitro tests confirmed that a few of the cytomegalovirus-associated TCR beta chains recognize cytomegalovirus antigens.

Separate from the roughly 650-subject first cohort, the validation cohort of around 130 subjects was the group to which the donors belonged. Cut back by 4 bases and 5 bases, the V and J ends lie 17 bases apart. In the germline V gene (reference sequence), CDR1 corresponds to MNHEY and CDR2 to SMNVEV. The CDR3 goes from the cysteine to the phenylalanine over 15 residues. Only the CDR3 DNA stays, 45 bases, in frame from base 1. As for this clone: Its antigen has not been determined. Base qualities are not recorded, but no much larger clone differs from it by a single base.

Libraries came from the immunoSEQ multiplex PCR assay. The study's own analysis went as follows. A statistical classification framework was developed to diagnose cytomegalovirus status using the catalog of TCR beta chain sequences. Drawn from immuneACCESS, this table holds only the in-frame rearrangements with V and J called that TCRdb kept. Clones are partly lost; checked studies trace under half to an unresolved V gene and leave the rest unexplained. V and J calls and clone size are copied from that table; D and trimming were computed from the DNA. The sample yields about 150,000 clones; about 86% were counted once. The top ten clones comprise less than 2.5% of the sample.

This receptor was obtained from a human donor in good health. This sequence uses TRBV27 and TRBJ1-2, with the D gene not confidently named. Sequenced input: PBMCs. The CDR3 amino acid sequence is: CASSSGSSLLYGYTF. The nucleotide sequence reads as follows: TGTGCCAGCAGTTCGGGATCCTCGCTTCTTTATGGCTACACCTTC.